This T cell receptor beta chain was profiled in a study of blood T cells in healthy people across ages. A J-beta primer mix and a sample-barcoded 5' primer were used in a second PCR of roughly 7 to 12 cycles. TCRdb re-analysed the 5' RACE reads in MiXCR, keeping a single row per CDR3 protein. The sample shows fewer than 650,000 distinct CDR3 sequences, approximately 26% of them seen only once. Regarding this clonotype: Its target is unknown.

From germline, CDR1 is SQVTM and CDR2 ANQGSEA. The CDR3 contains 18 residues. V was cut by 6 bases and J by 1 base, with 26 bases left in between. Overall study results and limits: A roughly linear age-dependent decrease characterized TCR beta diversity per million T cells. For the donors, CMV status was unknown and possibly confounded expanded clonotype changes.

These data were also filed under a second study, of T cells of mothers and their children. This second study notes: Across the analysis, no persistent microchimeric T cell clones were detected.

V is TRBV29-1 and J is TRBJ2-3, with D perhaps matching TRBD1 or TRBD2 (8 bases each). Input material: blood. The origin of this receptor is a boy aged 2 to 10 in good health. The CDR3 DNA reads as TGCAGCGTCGGGGATGCAGGGGGCGGGAGGATCGGCACAGATACGCAGTATTTT. This sequence encodes CSVGDAGGGRIGTDTQYF.